This is a list of T cell receptor beta chains from one sample in a study of T cell responses to AZD1222 COVID-19 vaccine. The data were produced by immunoSEQ multiplex PCR, yet TCRdb's version contains in-frame clones alone and is incomplete. The sample contains 120,000 or so clones, about 87% of which appear only once. This specimen consisted of peripheral blood, obtained on day 0 of AZD1222 vaccination. The receptors shown here come from an adult in good health. CDR3s include the opening cysteine and the closing phenylalanine or tryptophan. D genes are given only for firm matches. Some rows mark clone size as missing; the rest say once, few, many or name a class of expanded clone.

J	V	size	D	CDR3	DNA
TRBJ1-1	TRBV7-2	-	-	CASSSFLNTEAFF	TGTGCCAGCAGCTCATTCCTGAACACTGAAGCTTTCTTT
TRBJ2-7	TRBV11-3	-	TRBD2	CASSPGGLAGREQYF	TGTGCCAGCAGCCCTGGGGGACTAGCGGGGCGCGAGCAGTACTTC
TRBJ1-6	TRBV6-2/TRBV6-3	-	TRBD1	CASSNHGQVINSPLHF	TGTGCCAGCAGTAACCACGGACAGGTGATTAATTCACCCCTCCACTTT
TRBJ1-1	TRBV7-9	-	-	CASSLGSTEAFF	TGTGCCAGCAGCTTAGGCAGCACTGAAGCTTTCTTT
TRBJ1-5	TRBV4-3	-	-	CASSESRGNQPQHF	TGCGCCAGCAGCGAAAGTAGAGGGAATCAGCCCCAGCATTTT
TRBJ1-1	TRBV19	once	-	CASSQRSRDTEAFF	TGTGCCAGTTCCCAAAGGAGTAGGGACACTGAAGCTTTCTTT
TRBJ1-2	TRBV7-8	-	-	CASSRETDPYYGYTF	TGTGCCAGCAGCCGCGAGACGGATCCCTACTATGGCTACACCTTC
TRBJ1-4	TRBV6-6	-	-	CASSRGRVYEKLFF	TGTGCCAGCAGCCGAGGCAGGGTTTATGAAAAACTGTTTTTT
TRBJ2-7	TRBV7-3	-	TRBD2	CASRKRGATYEQYF	TGTGCCAGCAGGAAGCGGGGGGCCACCTACGAGCAGTACTTC
TRBJ1-5	TRBV28	-	-	CASSWTLSTNQPQHF	TGTGCCAGCAGTTGGACGCTGAGCACCAATCAGCCCCAGCATTTT
TRBJ1-6	TRBV10-3	-	-	CAIRQDNSPLHF	TGTGCCATCAGACAGGATAATTCACCCCTCCACTTT
TRBJ2-3	TRBV4-2	once	-	CASSQAEGTSTDTQYF	TGTGCCAGCAGCCAAGCGGAGGGCACTAGCACAGATACGCAGTATTTT
TRBJ2-5	TRBV5-6	-	TRBD2	CASSGGLAPMDTQYF	TGTGCCAGCAGCGGGGGACTAGCCCCTATGGATACCCAGTACTTC
TRBJ2-5	TRBV19	-	-	CASSIGAEFKTQYF	TGTGCCAGTAGTATAGGGGCGGAGTTCAAGACCCAGTACTTC
TRBJ2-6	TRBV6-5	-	-	CATKQSSGANVLTF	TGTGCCACCAAACAAAGCTCTGGGGCCAACGTCCTGACTTTC
TRBJ2-3	TRBV7-9	-	TRBD2	CASSSTSGATDTQYF	TGTGCCAGCAGCTCGACTAGCGGGGCAACAGATACGCAGTATTTT
TRBJ2-3	TRBV14	-	-	CASSRQGPPDTQYF	TGTGCCAGCAGCCGGCAGGGTCCCCCAGATACGCAGTATTTT
TRBJ1-4	TRBV5-1	-	-	CASSLQGQMSKLFF	TGCGCCAGCAGCTTGCAGGGGCAAATGAGTAAACTGTTTTTT
TRBJ2-1	TRBV4-1	-	-	CASSQDSQLSSYNEQFF	TGCGCCAGCAGCCAAGATAGTCAGCTCAGCTCCTACAATGAGCAGTTCTTC
TRBJ2-3	TRBV9	-	-	CASSETLDTQYF	TGTGCCAGCAGTGAGACGTTGGATACGCAGTATTTT
TRBJ1-5	TRBV15	-	-	CATSIRGGPNQPQHF	TGTGCCACCAGCATCCGGGGGGGGCCCAATCAGCCCCAGCATTTT
TRBJ2-3	TRBV5-1	-	TRBD2	CASTRGGIDTQYF	TGCGCCAGCACTCGGGGGGGCATAGATACGCAGTATTTT
TRBJ1-1	TRBV28	once	-	CASSPPTPGVAFF	TGTGCCAGCAGTCCACCAACTCCAGGGGTCGCTTTCTTT
TRBJ1-5	TRBV25-1	-	-	CASSEFANQPQHF	TGTGCCAGCAGTGAATTTGCAAATCAGCCCCAGCATTTT
TRBJ2-3	TRBV4-3	-	-	CASSQDTLSTDTQYF	TGCGCCAGCAGCCAAGATACTCTAAGCACAGATACGCAGTATTTT
TRBJ1-4	TRBV5-1	-	-	CASSPGWGTNEKLFF	TGCGCCAGCAGCCCCGGCTGGGGAACTAATGAAAAACTGTTTTTT
TRBJ2-6	TRBV7-2	-	-	CASRLGESGANVLTF	TGTGCCAGCAGGTTGGGGGAATCTGGGGCCAACGTCCTGACTTTC
TRBJ2-2	TRBV27	few	-	CASSWGVGTGELFF	TGTGCCAGCAGTTGGGGGGTTGGGACCGGGGAGCTGTTTTTT
TRBJ2-3	TRBV6-5	-	-	CASSQIRDLPDTQYF	TGTGCCAGCAGCCAAATCCGGGACCTACCAGATACGCAGTATTTT
TRBJ2-1	TRBV7-2	-	TRBD2	CASGSSGAYNEQFF	TGTGCCAGCGGATCTAGCGGGGCTTACAATGAGCAGTTCTTC
TRBJ1-4	TRBV28	-	-	CASSLFGDMEKLFF	TGTGCCAGCAGTTTATTTGGGGATATGGAAAAACTGTTTTTT
TRBJ2-2	TRBV2	-	TRBD2	CASNREAGHTGELFF	TGTGCCAGCAATCGGGAGGCTGGCCACACCGGGGAGCTGTTTTTT
TRBJ1-6	TRBV25-1	-	-	CASRAHRVGNYNSPLHF	TGTGCCAGCAGAGCCCACAGAGTGGGGAACTATAATTCACCCCTCCACTTT
TRBJ2-2	TRBV6-5	-	-	CASSSPLGTGELFF	TGTGCCAGCAGTAGCCCCCTGGGGACCGGGGAGCTGTTTTTT
TRBJ1-1	TRBV9	-	-	CASSVGKGGLNTEAFF	TGTGCCAGCAGCGTAGGTAAGGGAGGGTTGAACACTGAAGCTTTCTTT
TRBJ1-1	TRBV18	-	-	CASSPFKDTEAFF	TGTGCCAGCTCACCTTTCAAGGACACTGAAGCTTTCTTT
TRBJ2-1	TRBV6-2/TRBV6-3	-	TRBD2	CASSYPGLAGVEQFF	TGTGCCAGCAGTTACCCAGGACTAGCGGGGGTTGAGCAGTTCTTC
TRBJ1-1	TRBV3-1/TRBV3-2	-	-	CASSQDLGGVSTEAFF	TGTGCCAGCAGCCAAGATCTTGGGGGCGTGAGCACTGAAGCTTTCTTT
TRBJ1-1	TRBV27	-	-	CASSTGRSSTEAFF	TGTGCCAGCAGCACGGGACGAAGTAGTACTGAAGCTTTCTTT